This TCR beta chain appears in the sequencing data of a study of blood T cell repertoires in COVID-19. On the study more broadly: In each case, the material was cDNA or gDNA derived from T cells, B-cell-depleted T cells, or PBMCs.

This clone was recorded once. TCRdb's table, derived via immunoSEQ multiplex PCR, lists solely in-frame clones and lacks some. In the table there are over 85,000 clones, around 85% of which are singletons. The CDR3 is made up of 16 amino acids. Trimming took 2 bases from V and 0 from J, leaving 13 bases between them. Germline CDR1 KGHSH, CDR2 LQKENI. Material for sequencing was peripheral blood. This clonotype was obtained from a man between 50 and 59 years old with acute or convalescent COVID-19. The chain couples TRBV18 to TRBJ2-5; tentative D call: TRBD1 (6 bases). The CDR3 region is CASSPKLQGYQETQYF. The CDR3 bases are TGTGCCAGCTCACCAAAATTACAGGGCTACCAAGAGACCCAGTACTTC.